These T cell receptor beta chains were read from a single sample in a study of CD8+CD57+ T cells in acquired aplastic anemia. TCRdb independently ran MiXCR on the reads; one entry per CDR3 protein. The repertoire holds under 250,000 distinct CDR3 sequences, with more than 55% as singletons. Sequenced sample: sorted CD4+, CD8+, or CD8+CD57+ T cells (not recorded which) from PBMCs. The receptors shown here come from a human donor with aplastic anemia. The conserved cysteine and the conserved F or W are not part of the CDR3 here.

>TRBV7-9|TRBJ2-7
ASSLGSYEQY
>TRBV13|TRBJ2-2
ASSLYGNSNTGELF
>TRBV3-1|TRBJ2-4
ASSPGGAKNIQY
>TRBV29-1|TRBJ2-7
SGILAGALREQY
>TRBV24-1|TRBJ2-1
ATSDLGLGQQF
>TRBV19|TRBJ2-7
ASSETSGSFYEQY
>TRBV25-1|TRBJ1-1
ASSLTGQSEAF
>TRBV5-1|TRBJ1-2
ASSAEQGMANYGYT
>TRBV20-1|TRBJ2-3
SAEFSDTQY
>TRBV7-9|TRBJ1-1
ASSLMWNTEAF
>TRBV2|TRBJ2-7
ASSGRQLSSYEQY
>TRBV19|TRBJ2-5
ASGEETQY
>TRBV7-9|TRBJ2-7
ASSLTGVYEQY
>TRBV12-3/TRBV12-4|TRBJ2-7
ASRDSSYSYEQY
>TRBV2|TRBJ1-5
ATGGDSNQPQH
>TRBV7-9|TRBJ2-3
ASSLASGGASSTDTQY
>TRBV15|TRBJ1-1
ATSRKGRDTEAF
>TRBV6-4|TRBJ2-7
ASRGTGGEQY
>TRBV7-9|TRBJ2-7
ASSFMDYEQY
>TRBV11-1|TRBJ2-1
ASSGDREGLNEQF
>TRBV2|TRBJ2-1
ASSPGLAGEVIGEQF
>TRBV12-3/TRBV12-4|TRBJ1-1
ASSPSTQGVTEAF
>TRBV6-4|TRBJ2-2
ASSDGTSGELF
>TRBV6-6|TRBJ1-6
ASSENRATIH
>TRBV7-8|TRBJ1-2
ASSRTENHGYT
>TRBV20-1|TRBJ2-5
SASPGTETQY
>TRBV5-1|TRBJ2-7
ASSLEALTGAYEQY